This entry describes one T cell receptor (beta chain). The time point: technical triplicate 3. CDR3 length: 15 amino acids. V lost 9 bases and J lost 2, with 17 bases in between. Germline V gene data show CDR1 as MNHNY and CDR2 as SVGAGI (reference sequence). Each CDR3 protein is one row after TCRdb ran MiXCR on the 5' RACE reads. Counted here are about 44,000 distinct CDR3 sequences, 20% to 25% occurring once; the ten biggest clones make up approximately 4.3%. This specimen belongs to a study of neurological immune-mediated disorders. This chain uses TRBV6-6 with TRBJ2-4, with a possible D match to TRBD1 (5 bases). This clonotype was sampled from a man aged 55 to 70 with HTLV-1-associated myelopathy (HAM/TSP). The sample was PBMCs. CDR3 nucleotides: TGTGCCAGTAGTGAACCCTCAGGGCCCAAAAACATTCAGTACTTC. Protein sequence: CASSEPSGPKNIQYF.